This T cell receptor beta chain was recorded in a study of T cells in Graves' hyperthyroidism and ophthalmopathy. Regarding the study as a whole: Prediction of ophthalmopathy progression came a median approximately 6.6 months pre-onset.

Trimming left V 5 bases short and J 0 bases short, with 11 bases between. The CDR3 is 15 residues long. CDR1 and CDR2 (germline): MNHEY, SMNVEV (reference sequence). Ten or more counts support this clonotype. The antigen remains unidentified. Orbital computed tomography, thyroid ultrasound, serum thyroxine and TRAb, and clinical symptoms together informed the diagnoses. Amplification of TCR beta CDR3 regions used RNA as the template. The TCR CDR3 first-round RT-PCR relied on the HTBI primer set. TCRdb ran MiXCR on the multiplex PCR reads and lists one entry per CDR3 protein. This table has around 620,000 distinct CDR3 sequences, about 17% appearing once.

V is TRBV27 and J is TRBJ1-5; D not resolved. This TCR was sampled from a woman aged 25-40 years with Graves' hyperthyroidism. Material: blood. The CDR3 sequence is CASSRRANSNQPQHF. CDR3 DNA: TGTGCCAGCAGTCGGCGGGCTAATAGCAATCAGCCCCAGCATTTT.